This T cell receptor beta chain is drawn from a study of yellow fever vaccine responses in identical twins. The study's findings and limits: As reported, the vaccine T cell response of twins seemed partly convergent and partly personalized.

About this clonotype itself: Its antigen is currently unknown.

The V segment lost 3 bases and the J segment 1 base; nucleotides outside the gene matches: 1. Germline V gene lookup returns CDR1 SGHAT and CDR2 FQDESV (reference sequence). The CDR3 runs 14 residues. TCRdb re-derived calls from the RT-PCR reads in MiXCR, one entry per CDR3 protein. The sample shows 6,000 or so distinct CDR3 sequences, 60% to 80% of them seen only once. The V gene is TRBV11-1, the J gene TRBJ2-3; 7 positions match TRBD1. The receptor comes from a woman between 18 and 29 years old who received the yellow fever vaccine. Sequences were derived from T cells from blood (PBMCs), unsorted or a sorted subset (not recorded which), sampled before or after yellow fever vaccination (not recorded which). The CDR3 DNA follows: TGTGCCAGCAGCTTCGGACAGGGCACAGATACGCAGTATTTT. Amino acid sequence: CASSFGQGTDTQYF.